This T cell receptor beta chain was captured by sequencing in a study of cytotoxic CD8 clonotypes in ibrutinib-treated CLL listed by TCRdb under 2021. As for the study more broadly: In this cohort, approximately 14 patients were treatment-naive and more than 9 were relapsed/refractory, while around 18 had unmutated IGHV. Partial responses were observed in around 25 patients and complete responses in 2; after a median follow-up of roughly 62 months, remission was maintained in approximately 14 patients and progression was observed in some twelve. The response samples were drawn at a median of roughly twelve months into treatment, with a range of roughly 6 to 36 months. An average of about 260,000 productive templates and 94,082 productive rearrangements was obtained per sample. Of the 90 or so participants in the trial, about 25 had longitudinal samples available. Cryopreserved peripheral blood mononuclear cells were obtained prior to treatment, at the time of response, and at either disease progression or sustained remission. Every remission and progressive disease sample was obtained while ibrutinib was still being received by the patients. Overall study outcomes, separate from this receptor: At baseline, clonality was higher than in age-matched healthy donors and showed a strong correlation with circulating CD8+ T-cell counts. Sampling times were not matched between patients in sustained remission and patients whose disease was progressing, and lymph node repertoires were not examined. At ibrutinib response clonality went up, during sustained remission it held steady, and at progression it dropped back toward baseline. Public clonotypes were rare and either shrank or stayed stable during treatment, and the rise in clonality at ibrutinib response reflected expansion of private clonotypes.

On this clone: Which antigen it targets is not known. No base qualities exist here, and no much larger clone lies one base off it.

Roughly 1.9 micrograms of genomic DNA were extracted from cryopreserved PBMCs for TCR beta library preparation. Longitudinal blood samples from CLL patients receiving ibrutinib monotherapy were subjected to high-throughput TCR beta sequencing. The patients were enrolled in a single-center, open-label phase 2 trial of ibrutinib monotherapy. On a MiSeq, deep resolution sequencing aimed for a depth between 1 in 1 million and 1 in 200,000 T cells, with each clonotype covered about 9.9x on average. TCR beta libraries were generated with the immunoSEQ hsTCRB Kit. The study's own analysis went as follows. The data were analyzed with ImmunoSEQ Analyzer and ImmunoSEQ Data Assistant, and V, D and J gene assignments followed IMGT definitions. Clonality, which ranges from 0 to 1, was calculated by subtracting the normalized Shannon entropy of productive rearrangement frequencies from one. Public clonotype analysis was restricted to overrepresented clonotypes comprising at least 0.05% of each patient's repertoire. Some twelve age-matched healthy donor repertoires from immuneACCESS were used as controls for clonality. This immuneACCESS table, as held by TCRdb, lists in-frame sequences with V and J called but not all clones. Of the missing ones, under half trace to an unresolved V gene in checked studies; the others have no known cause. The V and J calls and clone size were taken over from that table, and D and trimming were inferred from the DNA. Present in this sample are over 120,000 clones, around 84% of which were seen just once. The ten top clones hold around 7.6% of the sample.

This receptor was identified in a human donor with chronic lymphocytic leukemia. This sample comprised PBMCs, obtained after 36 months of ibrutinib treatment.

The DNA sequence follows: TGTGCCAGCAGTAACCGGCCTAACTACGAGCAGTACTTC. Its coded protein is CASSNRPNYEQYF. The chain couples TRBV27 to TRBJ2-7, with no D gene named confidently. V lost 5 bases and J lost 3 bases; the stretch between them is 11 bases long. Reading the germline V gene (reference sequence) gives CDR1 MNHEY and CDR2 SMNVEV. The CDR3 runs 13 residues from the cysteine to the phenylalanine. Just CDR3 DNA is preserved here, 39 bases in frame from base 1.